Sequencing of this T cell receptor beta chain was carried out in a study of blood T cell repertoires in COVID-19. Turning to the study itself: Both acute and convalescent COVID-19 samples were obtained from the United States, Italy and Spain. The analysed material was cDNA or gDNA that came from T cells, B-cell-depleted T cells, or PBMCs.

Per the original data handling: How many nucleated cells were present was estimated from reference gene primer amplification. Measured with immunoSEQ multiplex PCR; TCRdb has only the in-frame clones, and not every one. The DNA was the basis for D and trimming; V, J and clone size are from that table. The sample has about 74,000 clones, 90% seen once; the top ten hold approximately 9.1%. The CDR3 consists of 13 residues. Germline V CDR1 and CDR2: DFQATT, SNEGSKA (reference sequence). Unmatched junction bases numbered 7, after V lost 3 bases and J lost 9 bases. The sequenced sample consisted of peripheral blood. The clonotype originates from a human donor in a cohort sampled during active COVID-19. The genes are TRBV20-1 and TRBJ2-3, with TRBD2 matching 9 bases. The CDR3 spells CSASLVAGDTQYF. Here the CDR3 DNA reads TGCAGTGCTAGTCTGGTAGCGGGAGACACGCAGTATTTT.